This T cell receptor beta chain derives from a study of T cell responses to AZD1222 COVID-19 vaccine (dated by TCRdb to about 2021). Study-wide context: AZD1222 recipients whose second dose came at about 4 weeks and those whose second dose came at about 12 weeks were combined into one group, since spike-specific TCR depth and breadth did not differ between the two schedules. A total of about 230 trial participants underwent TCR sequencing, of whom about 200 received two doses of AZD1222 and about 26 received two doses of the MenACWY control vaccine. Trial participants were enrolled by age into 18-55, 56-69 and 70-plus year subgroups, with around 150, 28 and 57 TCR-sequenced participants respectively.

From a lookup of the germline V gene (reference sequence), CDR1 and CDR2 are MNHEY and SMNVEV. Trimmed from V: 4 bases; trimmed from J: 4 bases; junction bases lacking a gene match: 6. Taken from cysteine to phenylalanine, the CDR3 has 15 residues. CDR3 DNA only is kept here, 45 bases in frame from base 1. Study-level results and caveats: Vaccine-associated CD4 TCRs spanned the whole spike protein, with dominant responses in regions 160-218 and 743-854. Participants were mostly white British, with more females than males. The authors suggested clonal diversity may have been underestimated. In the small 56-69-year group, the increase in depth fell short of significance, most likely because of low power. Because no day 14 peak-response samples were available, the repertoires could be characterized only after the peak T cell response. Conclusions about previously exposed vaccinees are limited because only five to seven AZD1222 recipients were SARS-CoV-2 seropositive at baseline. Epitopes outside the regions mutated in the B.1.351 and B.1.1.7 variants were reportedly recognized by nearly half of the unique spike-specific TCRs. After two AZD1222 doses, spike-specific TCR breadth and depth were significantly higher than at day 0 and than in MenACWY recipients.

Taken with the paper, the label for time point translates to: baseline before first vaccination. Samples from vaccinated people were obtained from the UK trials COV001 and COV002, which included a single-blind randomized controlled phase 2/3 trial of AZD1222 (ChAdOx1 nCoV-19) in healthy adults. For TCRbeta chain sequencing, PBMC samples from trial participants were taken at day 0 and at day 28 after the second dose. The CDR3 regions of human TCRbeta chains were analyzed by immunosequencing. The published analysis was carried out like this. Repertoire TCRs were matched against a reference library of SARS-CoV-2-specific TCRs generated with the MIRA antigen-specificity platform. Breadth was defined as the fraction of unique TCRs that were SARS-CoV-2-associated, and depth was defined as the fraction of total T cells that were SARS-CoV-2-associated. Using the MIRA data, each spike-specific TCR was mapped to the spike region that the TCR reacts to and placed in a CD4 or CD8 class. Log10-transformed breadth and depth values were compared by one-way ANOVA with Sidak's multiple comparisons tests. TCRdb limited this immuneACCESS table to in-frame rearrangements with V and J called. A share of clones is missing; checked studies link under half to unresolved V genes, and the rest is unexplained. V and J calls and clone size follow that table, whereas D and trimming were derived from the DNA. In all, the sample holds roughly 120,000 clones, and roughly 89% of those were seen once. The ten top clones hold almost 4.5% of the sample.

In the case of this clone: Its antigen has not been determined. Base qualities were left out, and no much larger clone turns up one base away.

Sequencing used peripheral blood, obtained on day 0 of AZD1222 vaccination. The rearrangement combines TRBV27 with TRBJ1-2; a stretch of 10 junction bases matches TRBD1. This sequence was found in an adult in good health. The encoded CDR3 is CASSSDRGQSYGYTF. The nucleotide sequence reads TGTGCCAGCAGTTCCGACAGGGGGCAGAGCTATGGCTACACCTTC.